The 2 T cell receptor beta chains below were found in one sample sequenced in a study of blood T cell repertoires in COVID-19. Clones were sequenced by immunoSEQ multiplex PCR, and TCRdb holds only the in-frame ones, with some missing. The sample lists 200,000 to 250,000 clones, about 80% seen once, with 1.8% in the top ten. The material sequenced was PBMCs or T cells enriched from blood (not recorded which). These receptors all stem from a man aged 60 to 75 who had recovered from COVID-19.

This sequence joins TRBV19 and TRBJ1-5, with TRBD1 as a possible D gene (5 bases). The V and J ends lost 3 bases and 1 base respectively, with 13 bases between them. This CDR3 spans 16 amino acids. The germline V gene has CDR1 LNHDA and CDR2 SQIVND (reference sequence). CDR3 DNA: TGTGCCAGTAGTATTTCCGGGGGGTTGAGCAATCAGCCCCAGCATTTT. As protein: CASSISGGLSNQPQHF.

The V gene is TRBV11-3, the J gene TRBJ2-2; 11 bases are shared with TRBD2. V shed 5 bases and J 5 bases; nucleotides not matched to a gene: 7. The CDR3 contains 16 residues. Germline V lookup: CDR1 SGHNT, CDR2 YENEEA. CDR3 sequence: CASSRRIAGGTGELFF. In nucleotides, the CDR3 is TGTGCCAGCAGCCGTAGGATAGCGGGGGGGACCGGGGAGCTGTTTTTT. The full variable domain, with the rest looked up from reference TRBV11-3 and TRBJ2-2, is EAGVVQSPRYKIIEKKQPVAFWCNPISGHNTLYWYLQNLGQGPELLIRYENEEAVDDSQLPKDRFSAERLKGVDSTLKIQPAELGDSAVYLCASSRRIAGGTGELFFGEGSRLTVL.